This TCR beta chain was observed in a study of blood T cell repertoires in COVID-19. The authors' processing: Estimation of nucleated cell counts was performed using reference gene primer amplification. TCRdb's table, derived via immunoSEQ multiplex PCR, lists solely in-frame clones and lacks some. That table supplies the V and J calls and clone size; D and trimming were determined from the DNA. The sample lists roughly 200,000 clones, around 85% occurring once. The CDR3 length is 19 residues. The V gene's germline CDR1 is SGHRS and CDR2 YFSETQ. V lost 4 bases, J lost 2 bases, and 11 bases stayed unmatched.

The sequence derives from a human donor with active or convalescent COVID-19. The donor label of this sample is uncertain. The gene calls are TRBV5-1 and TRBJ2-6; 11 bases map to TRBD1. What was sequenced was peripheral blood. The CDR3 region has the DNA TGCGCCAGCAGCCGAACCTGGACAGGGGGCGTAGCTGGGGCCAACGTCCTGACTTTC. Translation gives CASSRTWTGGVAGANVLTF.